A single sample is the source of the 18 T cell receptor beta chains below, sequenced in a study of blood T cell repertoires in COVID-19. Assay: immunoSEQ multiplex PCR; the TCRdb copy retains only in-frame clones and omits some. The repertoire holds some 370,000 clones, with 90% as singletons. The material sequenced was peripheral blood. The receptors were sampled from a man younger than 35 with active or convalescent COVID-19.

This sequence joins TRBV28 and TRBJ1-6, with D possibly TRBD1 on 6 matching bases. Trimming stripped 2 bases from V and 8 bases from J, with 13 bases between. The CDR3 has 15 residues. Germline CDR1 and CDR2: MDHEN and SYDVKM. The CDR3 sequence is CASSLGLGAYSPLHF. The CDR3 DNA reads TGTGCCAGCAGTTTAGGTCTGGGGGCCTATTCACCCCTCCACTTT.

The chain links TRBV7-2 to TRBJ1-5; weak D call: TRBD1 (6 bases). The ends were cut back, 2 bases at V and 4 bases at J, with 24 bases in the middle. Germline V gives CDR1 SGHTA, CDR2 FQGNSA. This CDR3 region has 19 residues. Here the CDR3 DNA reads TGTGCCAGCAGCTTAAACTCGTGGGGTTTACAGGGTGTAAATCAGCCCCAGCATTTT. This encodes CASSLNSWGLQGVNQPQHF. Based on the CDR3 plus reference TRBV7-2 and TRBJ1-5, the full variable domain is GAGVSQSPSNKVTEKGKDVELRCDPISGHTALYWYRQSLGQGLEFLIYFQGNSAPDKSGLPSDRFSAERTGGSVSTLTIQRTQQEDSAVYLCASSLNSWGLQGVNQPQHFGDGTRLSIL.

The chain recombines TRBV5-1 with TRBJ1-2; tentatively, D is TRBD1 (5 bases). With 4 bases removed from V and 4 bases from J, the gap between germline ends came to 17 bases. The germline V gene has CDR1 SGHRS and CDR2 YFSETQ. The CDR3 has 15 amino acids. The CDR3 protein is CASSATTDASYGYTF. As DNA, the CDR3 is TGCGCCAGCAGCGCGACGACAGACGCAAGCTATGGCTACACCTTC.

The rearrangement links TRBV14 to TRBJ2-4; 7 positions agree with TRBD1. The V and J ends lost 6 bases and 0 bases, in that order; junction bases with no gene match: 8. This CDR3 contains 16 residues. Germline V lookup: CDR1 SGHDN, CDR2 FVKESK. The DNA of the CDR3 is TGTGCCAGCAGTTCTATAGGGGGCGTAGCCAAAAACATTCAGTACTTC. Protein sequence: CASSSIGGVAKNIQYF.

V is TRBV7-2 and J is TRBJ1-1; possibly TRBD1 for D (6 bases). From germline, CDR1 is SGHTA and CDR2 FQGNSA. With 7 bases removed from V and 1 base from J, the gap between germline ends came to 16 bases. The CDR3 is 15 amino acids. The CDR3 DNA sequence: TGTGCCAGCACCCAAAGGTGGGGGCGGAACACTGAAGCTTTCTTT. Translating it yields CASTQRWGRNTEAFF.

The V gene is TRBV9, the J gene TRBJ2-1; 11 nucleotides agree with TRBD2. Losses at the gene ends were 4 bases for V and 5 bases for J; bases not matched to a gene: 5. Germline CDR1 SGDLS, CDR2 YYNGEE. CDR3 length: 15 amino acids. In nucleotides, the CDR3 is TGTGCCAGCAGCCCTCGACTAGCGGGAAACAATGAGCAGTTCTTC. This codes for CASSPRLAGNNEQFF.

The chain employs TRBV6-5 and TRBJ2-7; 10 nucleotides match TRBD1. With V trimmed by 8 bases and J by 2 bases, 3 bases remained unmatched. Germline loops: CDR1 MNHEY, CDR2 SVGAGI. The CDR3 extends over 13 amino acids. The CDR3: CASGQGGPYEQYF. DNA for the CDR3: TGTGCCAGCGGACAGGGGGGGCCCTACGAGCAGTACTTC.

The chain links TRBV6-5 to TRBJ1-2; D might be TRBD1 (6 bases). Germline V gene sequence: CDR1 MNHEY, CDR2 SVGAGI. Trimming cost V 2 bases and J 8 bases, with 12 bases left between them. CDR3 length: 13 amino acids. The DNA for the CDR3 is TGTGCCAGCAGTTACCTAGGGGGAGGGGGCTACACCTTC. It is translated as CASSYLGGGGYTF.

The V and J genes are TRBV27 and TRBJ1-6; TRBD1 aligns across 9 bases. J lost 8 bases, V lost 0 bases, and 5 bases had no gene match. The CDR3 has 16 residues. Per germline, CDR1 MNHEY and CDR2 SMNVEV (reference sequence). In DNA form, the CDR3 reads TGTGCCAGCAGTTTATCGTACAGGGGGCTGGATTCACCCCTCCACTTT. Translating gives CASSLSYRGLDSPLHF.

CDR3 in amino acids: CASSYATGYTEAFF. The CDR3 region has the DNA TGTGCCAGCAGTTACGCGACAGGGTACACTGAAGCTTTCTTT. The V gene is TRBV6-5, the J gene TRBJ1-1; TRBD1 matches at 7 bases. The CDR3 runs to 14 residues. The J segment lost 3 bases and the V segment lost 2 bases, leaving 3 bases of the junction unmatched. Germline CDR1 and CDR2: MNHEY and SVGAGI.

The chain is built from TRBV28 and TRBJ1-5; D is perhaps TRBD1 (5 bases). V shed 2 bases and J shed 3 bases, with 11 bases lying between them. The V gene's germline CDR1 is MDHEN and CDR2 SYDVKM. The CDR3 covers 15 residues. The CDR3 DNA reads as TGTGCCAGCAGTTTAAAAGGGGCGTACAATCAGCCCCAGCATTTT. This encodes CASSLKGAYNQPQHF.

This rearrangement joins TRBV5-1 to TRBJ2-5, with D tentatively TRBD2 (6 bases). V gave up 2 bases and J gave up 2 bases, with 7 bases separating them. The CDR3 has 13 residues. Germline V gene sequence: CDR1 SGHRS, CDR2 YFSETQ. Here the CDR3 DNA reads TGCGCCAGCAGCTTTAGCGGACAAGAGACCCAGTACTTC. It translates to CASSFSGQETQYF.

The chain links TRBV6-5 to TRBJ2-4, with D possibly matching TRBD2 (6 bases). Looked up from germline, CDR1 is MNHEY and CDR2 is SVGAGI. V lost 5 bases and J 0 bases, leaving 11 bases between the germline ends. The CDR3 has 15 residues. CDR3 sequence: CASSRGLTAKNIQYF. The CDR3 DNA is TGTGCCAGCAGTCGGGGACTGACAGCCAAAAACATTCAGTACTTC.

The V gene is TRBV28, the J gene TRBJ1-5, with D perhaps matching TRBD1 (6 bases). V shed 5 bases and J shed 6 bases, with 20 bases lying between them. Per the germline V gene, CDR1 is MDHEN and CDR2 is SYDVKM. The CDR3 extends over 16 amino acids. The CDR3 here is CASSPPYRERGQPQHF. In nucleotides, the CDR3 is TGTGCCAGCAGTCCGCCCTACAGGGAAAGGGGTCAGCCCCAGCATTTT.

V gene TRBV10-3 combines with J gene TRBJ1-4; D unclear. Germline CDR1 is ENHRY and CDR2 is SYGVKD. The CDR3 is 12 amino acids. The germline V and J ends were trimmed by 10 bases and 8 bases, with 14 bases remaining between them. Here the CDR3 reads CANSPGGEKLFF. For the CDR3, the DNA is TGTGCCAACTCGCCGGGTGGGGAAAAACTGTTTTTT.

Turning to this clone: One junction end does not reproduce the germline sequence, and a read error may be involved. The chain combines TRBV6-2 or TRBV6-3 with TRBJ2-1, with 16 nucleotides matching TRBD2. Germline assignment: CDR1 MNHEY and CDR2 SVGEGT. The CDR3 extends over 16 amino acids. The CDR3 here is CASSKTGTSGGAFSIF. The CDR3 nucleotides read TGTGCCAGCAGTAAAACCGGGACTAGCGGGGGGGCCTTTTCGATCTTC.

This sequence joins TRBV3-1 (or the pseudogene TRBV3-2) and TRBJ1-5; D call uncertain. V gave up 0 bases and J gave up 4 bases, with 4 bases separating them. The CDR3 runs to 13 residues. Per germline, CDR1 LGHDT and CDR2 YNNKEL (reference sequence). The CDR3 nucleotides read TGTGCCAGCAGCCAAGATTTAAATCAGCCCCAGCATTTT. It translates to CASSQDLNQPQHF.

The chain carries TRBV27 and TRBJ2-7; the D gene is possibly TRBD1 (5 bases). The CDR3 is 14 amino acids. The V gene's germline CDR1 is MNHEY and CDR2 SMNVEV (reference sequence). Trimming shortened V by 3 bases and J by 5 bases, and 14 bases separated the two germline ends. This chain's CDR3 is CASSLDNPSDEQYF. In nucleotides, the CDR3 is TGTGCCAGCAGTTTGGACAACCCGTCCGACGAGCAGTACTTC.